The 10 T cell receptor beta chains below come from one sample, sequenced in a study of blood T cells in healthy people across ages. Using a J-beta primer mix together with a sample-barcoded 5' primer, a second PCR was run for about 6 to 12 cycles. TCRdb redid the calling of the 5' RACE reads with MiXCR, one entry per CDR3 protein. The data contain 800,000 or so distinct CDR3 sequences, around 25% of them singletons. This sample also belongs to another study, concerning T cells of mothers and their children.

Sequencing was done on a sample of blood. The source is a boy aged 10-17 years in good health.

The chain links TRBV20-1 to TRBJ2-2; 9 positions match TRBD2. Germline CDR1 is DFQATT and CDR2 is SNEGSKA (reference sequence). V was pared by 2 bases and J by 2 bases, with 3 bases of the junction left unmatched. The CDR3 spans 15 residues. DNA of the CDR3: TGCAGTGCTAGAACTAGCGGGTTAAACACCGGGGAGCTGTTTTTT. It translates to CSARTSGLNTGELFF.

The gene calls are TRBV20-1 and TRBJ1-2; no reliable D call. Germline CDR1 is DFQATT and CDR2 is SNEGSKA (reference sequence). V was clipped by 3 bases and J by 5 bases, with 19 bases between them. This CDR3 has 15 amino acids. CDR3 residues: CSARVLQETLYGYTF. DNA of the CDR3: TGCAGTGCTAGGGTGCTGCAGGAGACTTTGTATGGCTACACCTTC.

This clonotype turned up a few times. The rearrangement joins TRBV29-1 to TRBJ2-1; 7 bases fit TRBD1. Germline loops: CDR1 SQVTM, CDR2 ANQGSEA. Trimming cost V 1 base and J 0 bases; bases outside gene matches: 6. This CDR3 has 16 amino acids. In DNA, the CDR3 is TGCAGCGTTGAAGGCCTGGGACAGCTCTCCTACAATGAGCAGTTCTTC. Protein product: CSVEGLGQLSYNEQFF.

V gene TRBV27 combines with J gene TRBJ2-3; TRBD1 might be the D (6 bases). V lost 5 bases and J lost 3, with 21 bases in between. Germline CDR1 MNHEY, CDR2 SMNVEV (reference sequence). CDR3 length: 17 residues. As DNA, the CDR3 is TGTGCCAGCAGTAGACCAACAGGGTCCCTTTGGACAGATACGCAGTATTTT. Protein sequence: CASSRPTGSLWTDTQYF.

This chain uses TRBV2 with TRBJ2-5; 9 bases align to TRBD2. The CDR3 spans 17 residues. The germline gives CDR1 SNHLY, CDR2 FYNNEI. Trimming removed 3 bases from V and 11 bases from J; junction bases left unmatched: 19. CDR3 sequence reads: CASSDGWGSGSPVEQYF. The CDR3 coding sequence is TGTGCCAGCAGTGACGGTTGGGGTAGCGGGAGTCCGGTGGAGCAGTACTTC.

The gene calls are TRBV10-3 and TRBJ1-5, with D perhaps TRBD1 (5 bases). The CDR3 contains 14 residues. V lost 4 bases and J lost 7, with 14 bases in between. CDR1 is ENHRY, CDR2 SYGVKD, per germline. CDR3 sequence: CAISADGAGQPQHF. CDR3 DNA: TGTGCCATCAGTGCGGACGGGGCGGGCCAGCCCCAGCATTTT.

The V gene is TRBV2, the J gene TRBJ2-4, with D perhaps matching TRBD1 or TRBD2 (5 bases each). The CDR3 totals 15 residues. CDR1 SNHLY and CDR2 FYNNEI come from the germline V gene. Trimming took 3 bases from V and 5 from J, leaving 14 bases between them. The CDR3 here is CASSDFRGVENIQYF. CDR3 nucleotides: TGTGCCAGCAGTGATTTTAGAGGGGTCGAAAACATTCAGTACTTC.

This chain links TRBV9 with TRBJ2-2; no firm D call. The CDR3 runs to 15 residues. Trimming cost V 1 base and J 3 bases, with 10 bases left between them. Germline V gene lookup returns CDR1 SGDLS and CDR2 YYNGEE. The CDR3 region is CASSVNPTYTGELFF. CDR3 in DNA: TGTGCCAGCAGCGTAAATCCAACGTACACCGGGGAGCTGTTTTTT.

V gene TRBV7-2 combines with J gene TRBJ2-3; 10 bases line up with TRBD2. CDR1 is SGHTA, CDR2 FQGNSA, per germline. This CDR3 contains 20 residues. V gave up 2 bases and J gave up 1 base; unmatched junction bases: 15. The CDR3 nucleotides read TGTGCCAGCAGCTTATACAAGCGGGGGGGAATCAGACGTGGCACAGATACGCAGTATTTT. This translates into CASSLYKRGGIRRGTDTQYF.

The chain couples TRBV6-2 or TRBV6-3 to TRBJ2-5; unclear D gene. The V end was cut by 8 bases, the J end by 7 bases, with 8 bases between. The CDR3 is 10 residues long. Germline V CDR1 and CDR2: MNHEY, SVGEGT. CDR3 region: CASGLGTQYF. CDR3 coding DNA: TGTGCCAGCGGCTTGGGGACCCAGTACTTC.